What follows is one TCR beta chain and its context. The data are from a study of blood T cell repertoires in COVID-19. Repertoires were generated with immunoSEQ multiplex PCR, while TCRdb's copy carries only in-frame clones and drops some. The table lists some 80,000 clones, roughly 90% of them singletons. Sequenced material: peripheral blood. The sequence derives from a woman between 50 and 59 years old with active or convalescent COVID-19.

The CDR3 spells CASSYILAGDEQYF. For the CDR3, the DNA is TGTGCCAGCAGTTACATTTTGGCCGGGGACGAGCAGTACTTC. This sequence joins TRBV6-2 or TRBV6-3 and TRBJ2-7, with a weak D call TRBD2 (5 bases). V was shortened by 2 bases and J by 5 bases, with 13 bases between the two germline ends. Germline-derived CDR1 and CDR2 are MNHEY and SVGEGT. The CDR3 totals 14 residues.